This TCR beta chain stems from a study of T cells after yellow fever vaccination. As for the study in general: With SMART-Seq v4 Ultra Low Input, the fractions containing low cell numbers were prepared. Study-wide results and caveats: In post-booster samples, most primary-vaccination clones reappeared (just under 97% CD4, approximately 91% CD8).

Via MiXCR, TCRdb re-called the 5' RACE reads, giving one row per CDR3 protein. This repertoire shows about 150,000 distinct CDR3 sequences, 6.2% found once; its top ten account for approximately 3%. A remark on this clonotype: Its antigen is undetermined.

V was trimmed by 3 bases and J by 1 base, leaving 15 bases between them. The CDR3 loop spans 16 amino acids. Germline V lookup: CDR1 LGHNA, CDR2 YSLEER. This chain links TRBV4-3 with TRBJ2-5, with a possible D match to TRBD1 (6 bases). The sequencing used CD4+ T cells sorted from PBMCs, collected on the day of the first yellow fever vaccination. This receptor was obtained from a man aged 18 to 35 who received the YFV17D yellow fever vaccine. The CDR3 DNA is TGCGCCAGCAGCCAGTATTTAGACAGGCCCCAAGAGACCCAGTACTTC. Amino acids: CASSQYLDRPQETQYF.